This T cell receptor (beta chain) was sequenced in a study of shared clonotypes between healthy human individuals. Looked up from germline, CDR1 is SGHDN and CDR2 is FVKESK. Trimming stripped 9 bases from V and 4 bases from J, with 12 bases between. The CDR3 consists of 12 residues. This clone has only a few counts. Its antigen remains unknown. Broader study findings: Measured sharing among donors was expected to vary with sequencing depth.

Clones were read by immunoSEQ multiplex PCR, and TCRdb kept only the in-frame ones, dropping some. This table holds approximately 500,000 clones, around 73% found once. The sample consisted of PBMCs. The TCR comes from a middle-aged woman in good health. Some clones in this sample may be carry-over from other donors' samples. The gene calls are TRBV14 and TRBJ1-1; D possibly corresponds to TRBD1 (5 bases). The CDR3 region is CASQGSGTEAFF. The CDR3 coding sequence is TGTGCCAGTCAGGGTTCAGGCACTGAAGCTTTCTTT.